The present entry profiles one T cell receptor beta chain with its context. The antigen is undetermined. There are 16 residues in the CDR3. CDR1 is SGDLS and CDR2 is YYNGEE in the germline V gene. V was pared by 3 bases and J by 0 bases, with 6 bases of the junction left unmatched. Data came from immunoSEQ multiplex PCR; TCRdb stores just in-frame clones and leaves some out. The sample has about 2.4 million clones; 93% are singletons. The data stem from a study of shared clonotypes between healthy human individuals. Overall study findings and caveats: Clonotypes which were not shared had lower generation probabilities than clonotypes that all four donors shared. Rarefaction demonstrated incomplete sorted-subset sequencing despite large depth. Among the subsets, naive ones generally showed larger estimated richness than memory ones. Blood alone was sampled, and tissue repertoires likely differ.

Sequenced input: naive CD4+ T cells from PBMCs. Subset described: CD45RA+ positively selected. The V call is TRBV9, the J call TRBJ2-3; 8 positions agree with TRBD1. The TCR was taken from a man between 18 and 35 years old in good health. Some clones in this sample may be carry-over from other donors' samples. CDR3 amino acids: CASSERQGTSTDTQYF. CDR3 in DNA: TGTGCCAGCAGCGAAAGACAGGGGACTAGCACAGATACGCAGTATTTT.